The clone carrying this TCR beta chain has ten or more counts. No antigen is known for it. The data belong to a study of early T cells in non-severe SARS-CoV-2 infection. Whole-study context: The authors sequenced bulk RNA from unsorted whole blood, leaving chains unpaired.

Findings and limits, study-wide: Sequences matched to VDJdb favored anti-spike CD8 responses, while private and CD4 specificities were missed.

Germline V gene sequence: CDR1 LNHDA, CDR2 SQIVND (reference sequence). The junction had 6 bases not matched to a gene; V was cut back by 2 bases and J by 2 bases. The CDR3 has 15 amino acids. In the library, individual cDNA molecules carried attached unique molecular identifiers. TCRdb fed the 5' RACE reads into MiXCR, producing one record per CDR3 protein. The profile covers 50,000 to 60,000 distinct CDR3 sequences, with roughly 12% appearing a single time and roughly a tenth taken by the ten largest. The chain carries TRBV19 and TRBJ2-7; TRBD2 agrees at 7 bases. This receptor was taken from an adult who was a healthcare worker with PCR-confirmed SARS-CoV-2 infection or an uninfected control (not recorded which). Sequenced input: whole blood. The CDR3 loop reads CASSISPGTTYEQYF. CDR3 DNA: TGTGCCAGTAGTATATCCCCAGGGACTACCTACGAGCAGTACTTC. Based on the CDR3 plus reference TRBV19 and TRBJ2-7, the full variable domain is DGGITQSPKYLFRKEGQNVTLSCEQNLNHDAMYWYRQDPGQGLRLIYYSQIVNDFQKGDIAEGYSVSREKKESFPLTVTSAQKNPTAFYLCASSISPGTTYEQYFGPGTRLTVT.